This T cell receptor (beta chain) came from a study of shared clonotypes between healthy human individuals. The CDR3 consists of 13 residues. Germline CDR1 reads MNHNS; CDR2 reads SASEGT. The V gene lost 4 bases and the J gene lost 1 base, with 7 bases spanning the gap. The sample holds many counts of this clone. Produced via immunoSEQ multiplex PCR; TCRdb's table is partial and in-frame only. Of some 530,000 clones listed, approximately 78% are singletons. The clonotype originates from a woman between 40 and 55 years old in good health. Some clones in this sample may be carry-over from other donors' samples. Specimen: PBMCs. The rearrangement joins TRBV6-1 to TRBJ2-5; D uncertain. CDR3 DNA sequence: TGTGCCAGCAGTGGTCAGATCCAAGAGACCCAGTACTTC. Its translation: CASSGQIQETQYF.